This entry lists 12 T cell receptor beta chains sequenced from one sample in a study of control samples from healthy donors and cancer patients. Sequenced by immunoSEQ multiplex PCR; TCRdb stores in-frame clones only, minus some. In the table there are 90,000 to 150,000 clones, about 90% of which are singletons. Sequencing input: blood. These receptors came from a man in his forties or fifties in good health.

This chain connects TRBV9 to TRBJ1-3, with D uncertain. Per germline, CDR1 SGDLS and CDR2 YYNGEE. With 4 bases removed from V and 8 bases from J, the gap between germline ends came to 19 bases. The CDR3 extends over 15 amino acids. The CDR3 DNA sequence: TGTGCCAGCAGCCCAAGTCCCACGGCGGGTTACACCATATATTTT. Its translation is CASSPSPTAGYTIYF.

V usage is TRBV5-8 and J usage is TRBJ2-1; D remains ambiguous. Germline V CDR1 and CDR2: SGHTS, YDEGEE. The CDR3 contains 12 residues. V lost 4 bases, J lost 4 bases, and 6 bases lay in between. Here the CDR3 DNA reads TGTGCCAGCAGCCGCGGTTACAATGAGCAGTTCTTC. Its translation is CASSRGYNEQFF.

The rearrangement links TRBV9 to TRBJ1-5; tentative D call: TRBD1 (5 bases). V gave up 3 bases and J gave up 2 bases, with 9 bases separating them. The CDR3 extends over 14 amino acids. Germline V CDR1 and CDR2: SGDLS, YYNGEE. CDR3 loop: CASSATGGNQPQHF. The CDR3 DNA sequence: TGTGCCAGCAGCGCCACAGGAGGCAATCAGCCCCAGCATTTT.

The chain employs TRBV3-1 (or the pseudogene TRBV3-2) and TRBJ2-4; 11 bases are shared with TRBD2. Losses at the gene ends were 3 bases for V and 5 bases for J; bases not matched to a gene: 9. Germline V gives CDR1 LGHDT, CDR2 YNNKEL (reference sequence). CDR3 size: 17 residues. The CDR3, as DNA: TGTGCCAGCAGCCACGGGGCTAGCGGGGGGATCGAAAACATTCAGTACTTC. Translated: CASSHGASGGIENIQYF.

This chain connects TRBV24-1 to TRBJ2-5, with D possibly being TRBD1 or TRBD2 (5 bases each). This CDR3 comprises 15 residues. V was cut by 4 bases and J by 7 bases, with 18 bases left in between. Germline loops: CDR1 KGHDR, CDR2 SFDVKD. CDR3 region: CATSDHRDGTWTQYF. The CDR3 DNA reads TGTGCCACCAGTGACCACCGGGACGGGACGTGGACCCAGTACTTC.

The chain combines TRBV5-1 with TRBJ1-4; a weak D match, TRBD1 (5 bases). Germline V gene sequence: CDR1 SGHRS, CDR2 YFSETQ. The CDR3 covers 19 residues. Trimming took 0 bases from V and 8 from J, leaving 26 bases between them. CDR3 DNA: TGCGCCAGCAGCTTGGACGGGGCCTTCACCGGGCAGAGGGAGGAAAAACTGTTTTTT. This translates into CASSLDGAFTGQREEKLFF.

The rearrangement joins TRBV9 to TRBJ1-1; 7 bases are a match to TRBD1. Unmatched junction bases numbered 3, after V lost 3 bases and J lost 1 base. The CDR3 consists of 14 residues. Germline V gene lookup returns CDR1 SGDLS and CDR2 YYNGEE. The CDR3 is CASSAGQKNTEAFF. DNA for the CDR3: TGTGCCAGCAGCGCGGGACAGAAGAACACTGAAGCTTTCTTT.

This clone has a single count. The CDR3 loop is CASNLRGPGHPNEKLFF. The CDR3 DNA follows: TGTGCCAGCAATCTCAGAGGGCCCGGGCACCCTAATGAAAAACTGTTTTTT. The chain uses TRBV3-1 (or the pseudogene TRBV3-2) and TRBJ1-4, with unresolved D. Germline V lookup: CDR1 LGHDT, CDR2 YNNKEL (reference sequence). The CDR3 has 17 amino acids. Trimming took off 7 bases at V and 3 bases at J, with 21 bases between the two ends.

J is TRBJ2-1 and V is TRBV19; 11 bases align to TRBD1. This CDR3 comprises 16 residues. V shed 1 base, J shed 4 bases, and the junction held 3 bases outside the gene matches. The V gene's germline CDR1 is LNHDA and CDR2 SQIVND (reference sequence). The CDR3 nucleotides are TGTGCCAGTAGTATAGTGGGGACAGGGGGGTACAATGAGCAGTTCTTC. Protein: CASSIVGTGGYNEQFF.

In its sample, this clone was seen once. The rearrangement uses TRBV19 and TRBJ1-4, with D tentatively TRBD1 (5 bases). V was clipped by 4 bases and J by 11 bases, with 20 bases between them. The length of the CDR3 is 15 residues. Germline CDR1 reads LNHDA; CDR2 reads SQIVND (reference sequence). The CDR3 sequence is CASSTWGSREQKLFF. The CDR3 DNA sequence: TGTGCCAGTAGTACCTGGGGCAGCCGGGAACAGAAACTGTTTTTT. The variable domain in full, completed from reference TRBV19 and TRBJ1-4, reads DGGITQSPKYLFRKEGQNVTLSCEQNLNHDAMYWYRQDPGQGLRLIYYSQIVNDFQKGDIAEGYSVSREKKESFPLTVTSAQKNPTAFYLCASSTWGSREQKLFFGSGTQLSVL.

V usage is TRBV24-1 and J usage is TRBJ2-3; a possible D gene is TRBD2 (6 bases). This CDR3 contains 14 residues. CDR1 and CDR2 (germline): KGHDR, SFDVKD. Trimming cost V 0 bases and J 3 bases, with 6 bases left between them. The CDR3 DNA follows: TGTGCCACCAGTGATTTGAGCGGGACAGATACGCAGTATTTT. Its protein is CATSDLSGTDTQYF.

This chain joins TRBV5-1 and TRBJ1-1; 8 nucleotides agree with TRBD1. The CDR3 covers 16 residues. The trim removed 2 bases at V and 2 bases at J, leaving 8 bases unmatched. From germline, CDR1 is SGHRS and CDR2 YFSETQ. The CDR3 spells CASSFRTGNRNTEAFF. For the CDR3, the DNA is TGCGCCAGCAGCTTCAGGACAGGGAATCGAAACACTGAAGCTTTCTTT.